The rows below give T cell receptor beta chains drawn from one sample of a study of cytomegalovirus exposure and HLA in healthy donors. The repertoire was sequenced with immunoSEQ multiplex PCR; TCRdb's copy has only in-frame clones and lacks some. The sample holds around 100,000 clones, roughly 70% seen once. The sequenced sample consisted of PBMCs. These receptors were collected from a man aged 25-45 years in good health and CMV-seropositive. CDR3s include the opening cysteine and the closing phenylalanine or tryptophan. A D gene is named only where the DNA matches it firmly. Clone size is not always given. Where it is, it says once, few, many or a class for expanded clones.

D: NA; J: TRBJ1-1; V: TRBV29-1; size: once; CDR3: CSVASTGFGTEAFF; DNA: TGCAGCGTTGCGTCGACAGGTTTCGGAACTGAAGCTTTCTTT
D: NA; J: TRBJ2-5; V: TRBV27; size: NA; CDR3: CASNPTYQETQYF; DNA: TGTGCCAGCAATCCTACTTACCAAGAGACCCAGTACTTC
D: NA; J: TRBJ1-6; V: TRBV5-4; size: NA; CDR3: CASSGSALNSPLHF; DNA: TGTGCCAGCAGCGGGAGTGCCCTTAATTCACCCCTCCACTTT
D: TRBD2; J: TRBJ2-3; V: TRBV5-1; size: NA; CDR3: CASSLALAGGPSTDTQYF; DNA: TGCGCCAGCAGCTTGGCACTAGCGGGGGGGCCGAGCACAGATACGCAGTATTTT
D: NA; J: TRBJ2-6; V: TRBV19; size: few; CDR3: CASNPGTVSGANVLTF; DNA: TGTGCCAGTAACCCAGGTACGGTCTCTGGGGCCAACGTCCTGACTTTC
D: TRBD2; J: TRBJ2-2; V: TRBV27; size: NA; CDR3: CASRLAGGGIGVGGELFF; DNA: TGTGCCAGTAGACTAGCGGGAGGGGGAATCGGTGTAGGCGGGGAGCTGTTTTTT
D: NA; J: TRBJ1-1; V: TRBV27; size: NA; CDR3: CASSFLGRPPEDTEAFF; DNA: TGTGCCAGCAGTTTTTTGGGGCGACCGCCCGAGGACACTGAAGCTTTCTTT
D: TRBD2; J: TRBJ2-7; V: TRBV7-9; size: NA; CDR3: CASSSFGGGNEQYF; DNA: TGTGCCAGCAGCTCCTTTGGGGGAGGGAACGAGCAGTACTTC
D: TRBD1; J: TRBJ2-1; V: TRBV6-6; size: NA; CDR3: CASTYEGQGRNEQFF; DNA: TGTGCCAGCACCTACGAGGGACAGGGGCGGAATGAGCAGTTCTTC
D: NA; J: TRBJ2-7; V: TRBV5-6; size: NA; CDR3: CASSQWGPVSIYEQYF; DNA: TGTGCCAGCAGCCAATGGGGGCCCGTGAGCATCTACGAGCAGTACTTC
D: TRBD2; J: TRBJ2-2; V: TRBV5-1; size: NA; CDR3: CASSPGLAGGQFNTGELFF; DNA: TGCGCCAGCAGCCCCGGACTAGCGGGGGGCCAATTTAACACCGGGGAGCTGTTTTTT
D: TRBD2; J: TRBJ2-3; V: TRBV28; size: NA; CDR3: CASSLADSGSLTDTQYF; DNA: TGTGCCAGCAGTTTGGCGGATAGCGGGAGTTTAACAGATACGCAGTATTTT
D: NA; J: TRBJ1-4; V: TRBV30; size: NA; CDR3: CAWSVNSNEKLFF; DNA: TGTGCCTGGAGCGTTAACAGTAATGAAAAACTGTTTTTT
D: NA; J: TRBJ1-1; V: TRBV15; size: NA; CDR3: CATSSDRTVNTEAFF; DNA: TGTGCCACCAGCAGCGACAGGACAGTGAACACTGAAGCTTTCTTT
D: TRBD2; J: TRBJ2-7; V: TRBV7-9; size: NA; CDR3: CASSLPSGGSLSYEQYF; DNA: TGTGCCAGCAGCCTCCCTTCGGGGGGGTCTCTTTCCTACGAGCAGTACTTC
D: TRBD2; J: TRBJ2-5; V: TRBV28; size: NA; CDR3: CASSLGTSGRVQETQYF; DNA: TGTGCCAGCAGTTTGGGGACTAGCGGGAGGGTTCAAGAGACCCAGTACTTC
D: TRBD2; J: TRBJ2-5; V: TRBV7-2; size: few; CDR3: CASSLASVAGGGETQYF; DNA: TGTGCCAGCAGCTTAGCGTCGGTAGCGGGAGGCGGAGAGACCCAGTACTTC
D: NA; J: TRBJ2-1; V: TRBV7-2; size: NA; CDR3: CASSSTTSGASEQFF; DNA: TGTGCCAGCAGCTCAACCACCTCAGGGGCTAGTGAGCAGTTCTTC
D: NA; J: TRBJ1-5; V: TRBV6-5; size: once; CDR3: CASSADGGLNQPQHF; DNA: TGTGCCAGCAGTGCCGATGGTGGGCTAAATCAGCCCCAGCATTTT
D: TRBD1; J: TRBJ1-5; V: TRBV28; size: NA; CDR3: CASSSLRSTGGRSGQPQHF; DNA: TGTGCCAGCAGCTCCCTCAGAAGTACAGGGGGCAGGTCGGGTCAGCCCCAGCATTTT
D: NA; J: TRBJ1-5; V: TRBV11-3; size: NA; CDR3: CASSSSGEGQPQHF; DNA: TGTGCCAGCAGCTCCTCAGGGGAGGGTCAGCCCCAGCATTTT
D: NA; J: TRBJ2-1; V: TRBV21-1; size: NA; CDR3: CASSKVRTSADNEQFF; DNA: TGTGCCAGCAGCAAAGTCCGGACTAGCGCGGACAATGAGCAGTTCTTC
D: NA; J: TRBJ1-1; V: TRBV5-1; size: NA; CDR3: CASSDQQGAEAFF; DNA: TGCGCCAGCAGCGATCAACAGGGCGCTGAAGCTTTCTTT
D: NA; J: TRBJ1-1; V: TRBV12-1; size: NA; CDR3: CASSFWGANTEAFF; DNA: TGTGCCAGCAGCTTTTGGGGAGCGAACACTGAAGCTTTCTTT
D: TRBD1; J: TRBJ2-2; V: TRBV5-1; size: NA; CDR3: CASSLTGELTGELFF; DNA: TGCGCCAGCAGCCTCACAGGGGAGTTAACCGGGGAGCTGTTTTTT
D: NA; J: TRBJ2-5; V: TRBV21-1; size: NA; CDR3: CASSKGPEAPVDETQYF; DNA: TGTGCCAGCAGCAAAGGCCCGGAGGCTCCGGTGGATGAGACCCAGTACTTC
D: NA; J: TRBJ2-1; V: TRBV14; size: NA; CDR3: CASSRPSHTSLNEQFF; DNA: TGTGCCAGCAGCCGGCCGTCCCACACGTCTCTCAATGAGCAGTTCTTC
D: TRBD2; J: TRBJ2-5; V: TRBV6-5; size: few; CDR3: CATSTREGGETQYF; DNA: TGTGCCACCTCGACCCGGGAGGGCGGGGAGACCCAGTACTTC
D: TRBD2; J: TRBJ2-1; V: TRBV7-2; size: NA; CDR3: CASSPPGLAGGPPYNEQFF; DNA: TGTGCCAGCAGCCCCCCGGGACTAGCGGGGGGGCCCCCCTACAATGAGCAGTTCTTC
D: TRBD1; J: TRBJ1-4; V: TRBV4-1; size: few; CDR3: CASSLQGAGEKLFF; DNA: TGCGCCAGCAGCCTGCAGGGGGCGGGTGAAAAACTGTTTTTT
D: TRBD1; J: TRBJ1-2; V: TRBV19; size: NA; CDR3: CASNRGASNYGYTF; DNA: TGTGCCAGTAACAGGGGCGCTTCTAACTATGGCTACACCTTC
D: TRBD2; J: TRBJ2-1; V: TRBV7-2; size: NA; CDR3: CASSPQGLAGGYNEQFF; DNA: TGTGCCAGCAGCCCCCAGGGACTAGCGGGAGGGTACAATGAGCAGTTCTTC
D: NA; J: TRBJ1-5; V: TRBV27; size: NA; CDR3: CASSFERNQPQHF; DNA: TGTGCCAGCAGTTTCGAGAGGAATCAGCCCCAGCATTTT
D: NA; J: TRBJ2-4; V: TRBV6-6; size: few; CDR3: CASEEAKNSQYF; DNA: TGTGCCTCGGAGGAGGCCAAAAACAGTCAGTACTTC
D: TRBD1; J: TRBJ1-1; V: TRBV29-1; size: NA; CDR3: CSVRTGGTEAFF; DNA: TGCAGCGTCCGGACAGGGGGGACTGAAGCTTTCTTT
D: NA; J: TRBJ1-2; V: TRBV6-1; size: NA; CDR3: CASSEFIRYTYTF; DNA: TGTGCCAGCAGTGAATTCATTCGCTATACCTACACCTTC
D: TRBD1; J: TRBJ2-3; V: TRBV7-7; size: NA; CDR3: CASSLGGPGQRTDTQYF; DNA: TGTGCTAGCAGCTTAGGGGGCCCGGGACAGCGCACAGATACGCAGTATTTT
D: NA; J: TRBJ1-1; V: TRBV18; size: NA; CDR3: CASSPPLWGGGTEAFF; DNA: TGTGCCAGCTCACCACCACTCTGGGGCGGGGGGACTGAAGCTTTCTTT
D: NA; J: TRBJ2-7; V: TRBV5-1; size: NA; CDR3: CASSLGGGYEQYF; DNA: TGCGCCAGCAGCTTGGGAGGGGGCTACGAGCAGTACTTC
D: NA; J: TRBJ1-1; V: TRBV5-1; size: NA; CDR3: CASSFQGGTEAFF; DNA: TGCGCCAGCAGCTTTCAGGGAGGTACTGAAGCTTTCTTT
D: NA; J: TRBJ1-1; V: TRBV11-1; size: NA; CDR3: CASSLGVASGLNTEAFF; DNA: TGTGCCAGCAGCTTAGGCGTGGCCTCCGGGTTGAACACTGAAGCTTTCTTT
D: NA; J: TRBJ1-1; V: TRBV27; size: NA; CDR3: CASQRGRGDTEAFF; DNA: TGTGCCAGCCAACGTGGACGGGGGGACACTGAAGCTTTCTTT
D: TRBD1; J: TRBJ2-7; V: TRBV19; size: few; CDR3: CASSPDRGLYEQYF; DNA: TGTGCCAGTAGTCCCGACAGGGGTCTCTACGAGCAGTACTTC
D: TRBD1; J: TRBJ2-7; V: TRBV6-6; size: NA; CDR3: CASSYSLDRGVQKQYF; DNA: TGTGCCAGCAGTTACTCACTTGACAGGGGGGTACAAAAGCAGTACTTC